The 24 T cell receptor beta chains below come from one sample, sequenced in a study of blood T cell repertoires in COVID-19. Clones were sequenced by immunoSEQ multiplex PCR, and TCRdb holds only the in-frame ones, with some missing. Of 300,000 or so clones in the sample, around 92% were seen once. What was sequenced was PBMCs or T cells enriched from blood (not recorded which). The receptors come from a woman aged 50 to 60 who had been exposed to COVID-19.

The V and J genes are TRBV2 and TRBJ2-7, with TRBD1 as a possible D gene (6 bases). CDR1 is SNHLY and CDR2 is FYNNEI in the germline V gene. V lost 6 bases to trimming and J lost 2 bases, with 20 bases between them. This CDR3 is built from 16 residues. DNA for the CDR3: TGTGCCAGCAGGGAAACCGGCCGGGACAAAACCTACGAGCAGTACTTC. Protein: CASRETGRDKTYEQYF.

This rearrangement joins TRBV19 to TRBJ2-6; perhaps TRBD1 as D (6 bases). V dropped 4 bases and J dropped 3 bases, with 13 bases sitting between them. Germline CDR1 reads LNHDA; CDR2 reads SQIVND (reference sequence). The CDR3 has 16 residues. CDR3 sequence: CASSSRSGDGANVLTF. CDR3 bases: TGTGCCAGTAGTAGTAGATCAGGGGATGGGGCCAACGTCCTGACTTTC.

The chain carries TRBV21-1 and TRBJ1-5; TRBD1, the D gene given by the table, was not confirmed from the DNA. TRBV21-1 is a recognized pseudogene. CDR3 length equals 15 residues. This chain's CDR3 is CASGLGGTGNQPQHF. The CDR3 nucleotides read TGTGCCAGCGGACTAGGTGGGACAGGGAATCAGCCCCAGCATTTT.

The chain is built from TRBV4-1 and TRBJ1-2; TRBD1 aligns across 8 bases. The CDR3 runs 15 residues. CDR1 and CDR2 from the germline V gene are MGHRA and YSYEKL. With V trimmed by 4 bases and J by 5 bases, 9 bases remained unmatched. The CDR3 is CASSRAPGQEYGYTF. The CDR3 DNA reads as TGCGCCAGCAGCCGCGCACCGGGACAGGAGTATGGCTACACCTTC.

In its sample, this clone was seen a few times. CDR3 protein: CASRFGTDLSANQPQHF. CDR3 bases: TGTGCCAGCAGATTCGGGACAGACCTTTCTGCCAATCAGCCCCAGCATTTT. V and J are TRBV5-8 and TRBJ1-5; TRBD1 agrees at 7 bases. Unmatched junction bases numbered 14, after V lost 5 bases and J lost 3 bases. Germline lookup yields CDR1 SGHTS and CDR2 YDEGEE. The CDR3 totals 17 residues.

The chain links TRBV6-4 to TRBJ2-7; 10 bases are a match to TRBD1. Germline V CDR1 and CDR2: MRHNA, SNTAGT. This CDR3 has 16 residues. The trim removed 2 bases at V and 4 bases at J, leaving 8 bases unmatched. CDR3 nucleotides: TGTGCCAGCAGTGACAGGCCCGGGACAGGGGTTTACGAGCAGTACTTC. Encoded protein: CASSDRPGTGVYEQYF.

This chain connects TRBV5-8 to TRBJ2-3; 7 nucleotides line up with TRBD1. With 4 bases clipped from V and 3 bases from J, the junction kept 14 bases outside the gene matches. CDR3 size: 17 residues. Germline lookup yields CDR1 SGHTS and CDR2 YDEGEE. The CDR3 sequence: CASSRGQPSTTTDTQYF. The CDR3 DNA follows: TGTGCCAGCAGCCGGGGACAGCCTTCTACTACGACAGATACGCAGTATTTT.

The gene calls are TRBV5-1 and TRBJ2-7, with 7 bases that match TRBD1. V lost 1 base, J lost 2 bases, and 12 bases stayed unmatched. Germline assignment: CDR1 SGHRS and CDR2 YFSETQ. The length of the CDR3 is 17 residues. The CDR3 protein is CASSLYTTGVLTYEQYF. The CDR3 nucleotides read TGCGCCAGCAGCTTGTACACAACAGGGGTCCTAACCTACGAGCAGTACTTC.

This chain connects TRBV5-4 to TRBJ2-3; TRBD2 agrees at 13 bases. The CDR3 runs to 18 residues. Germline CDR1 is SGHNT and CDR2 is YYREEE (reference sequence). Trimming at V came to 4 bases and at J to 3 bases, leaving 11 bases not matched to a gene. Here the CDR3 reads CASSRGTSGAASTDTQYF. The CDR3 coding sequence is TGTGCCAGCAGCCGAGGGACTAGCGGGGCAGCCAGTACAGATACGCAGTATTTT.

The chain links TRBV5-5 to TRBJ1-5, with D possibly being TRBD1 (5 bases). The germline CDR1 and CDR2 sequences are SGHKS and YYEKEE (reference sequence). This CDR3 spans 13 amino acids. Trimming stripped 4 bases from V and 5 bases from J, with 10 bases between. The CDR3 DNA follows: TGTGCCAGCAGCCAACAGGAGTATCAGCCCCAGCATTTT. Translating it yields CASSQQEYQPQHF.

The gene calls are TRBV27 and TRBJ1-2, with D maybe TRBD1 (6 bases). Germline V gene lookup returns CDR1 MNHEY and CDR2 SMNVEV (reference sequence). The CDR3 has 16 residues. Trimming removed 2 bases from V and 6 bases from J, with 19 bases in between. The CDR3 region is CASSLKLQGRKDGYTF. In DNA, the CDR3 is TGTGCCAGCAGTTTAAAACTACAGGGAAGGAAGGATGGCTACACCTTC.

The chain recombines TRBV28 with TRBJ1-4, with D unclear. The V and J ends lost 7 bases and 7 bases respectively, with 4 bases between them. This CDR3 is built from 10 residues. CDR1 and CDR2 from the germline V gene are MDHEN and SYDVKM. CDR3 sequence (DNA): TGTGCCAGCATGCGTGAAAAACTGTTTTTT. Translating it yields CASMREKLFF.

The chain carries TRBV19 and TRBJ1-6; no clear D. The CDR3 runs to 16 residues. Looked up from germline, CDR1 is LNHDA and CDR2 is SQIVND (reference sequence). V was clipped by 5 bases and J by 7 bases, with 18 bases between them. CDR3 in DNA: TGTGCCAGTAGTCTGGGCCTGAGTAGGAGGAATTCACCCCTCCACTTT. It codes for CASSLGLSRRNSPLHF.

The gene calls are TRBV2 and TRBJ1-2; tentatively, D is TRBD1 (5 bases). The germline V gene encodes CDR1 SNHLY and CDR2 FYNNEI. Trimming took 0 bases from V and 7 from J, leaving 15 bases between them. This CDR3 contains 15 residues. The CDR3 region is CASSEAVFRVRGYTF. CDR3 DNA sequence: TGTGCCAGCAGTGAAGCGGTTTTCAGGGTCCGTGGCTACACCTTC.

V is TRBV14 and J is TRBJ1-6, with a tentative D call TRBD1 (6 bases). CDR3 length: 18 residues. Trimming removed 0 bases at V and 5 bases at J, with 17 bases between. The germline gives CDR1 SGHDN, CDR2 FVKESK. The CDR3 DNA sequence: TGTGCCAGCAGCCAAGACCAGATCGGGGGGGCGAATAATTCACCCCTCCACTTT. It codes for CASSQDQIGGANNSPLHF.

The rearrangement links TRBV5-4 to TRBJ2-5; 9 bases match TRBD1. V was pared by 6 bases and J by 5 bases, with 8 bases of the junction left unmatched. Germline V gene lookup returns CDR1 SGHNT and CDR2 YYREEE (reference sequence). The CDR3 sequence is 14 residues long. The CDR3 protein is CASTTGTGTETQYF. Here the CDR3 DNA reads TGTGCCAGCACCACCGGGACAGGGACGGAGACCCAGTACTTC. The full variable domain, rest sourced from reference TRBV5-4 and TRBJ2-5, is ETGVTQSPTHLIKTRGQQVTLRCSSQSGHNTVSWYQQALGQGPQFIFQYYREEENGRGNFPPRFSGLQFPNYSSELNVNALELDDSALYLCASTTGTGTETQYFGPGTRLLVL.

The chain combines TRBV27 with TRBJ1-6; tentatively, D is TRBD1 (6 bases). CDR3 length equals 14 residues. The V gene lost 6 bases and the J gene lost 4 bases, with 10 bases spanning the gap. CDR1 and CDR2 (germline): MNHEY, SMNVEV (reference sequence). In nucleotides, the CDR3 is TGTGCCAGCAGCCGGACAGATTATAATTCACCCCTCCACTTT. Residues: CASSRTDYNSPLHF.

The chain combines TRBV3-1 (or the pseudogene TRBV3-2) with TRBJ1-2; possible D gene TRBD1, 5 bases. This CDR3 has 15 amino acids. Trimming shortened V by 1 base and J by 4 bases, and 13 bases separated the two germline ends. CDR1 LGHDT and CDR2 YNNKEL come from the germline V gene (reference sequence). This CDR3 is CASSQVNQGGYGYTF. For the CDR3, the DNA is TGTGCCAGCAGCCAAGTAAATCAGGGCGGCTATGGCTACACCTTC.

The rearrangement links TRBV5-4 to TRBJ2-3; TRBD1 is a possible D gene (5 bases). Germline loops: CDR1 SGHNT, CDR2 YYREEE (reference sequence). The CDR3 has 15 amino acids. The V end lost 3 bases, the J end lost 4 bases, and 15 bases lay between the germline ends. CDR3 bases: TGTGCCAGCAGCTCTGACAGTTTCCTTGCAGATACGCAGTATTTT. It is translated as CASSSDSFLADTQYF.

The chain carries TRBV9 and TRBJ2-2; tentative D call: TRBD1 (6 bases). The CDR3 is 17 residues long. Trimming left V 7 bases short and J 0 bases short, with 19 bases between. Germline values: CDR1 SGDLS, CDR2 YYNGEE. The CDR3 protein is CASAKTWGQANTGELFF. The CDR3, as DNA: TGTGCCAGCGCTAAAACTTGGGGGCAGGCGAACACCGGGGAGCTGTTTTTT.

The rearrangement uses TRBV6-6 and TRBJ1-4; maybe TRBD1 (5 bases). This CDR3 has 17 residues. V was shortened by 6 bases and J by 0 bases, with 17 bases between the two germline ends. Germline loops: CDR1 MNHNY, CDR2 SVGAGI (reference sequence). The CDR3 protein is CASSRDSFPTTNEKLFF. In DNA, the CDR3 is TGTGCCAGCAGCCGAGACAGTTTCCCGACAACTAATGAAAAACTGTTTTTT.

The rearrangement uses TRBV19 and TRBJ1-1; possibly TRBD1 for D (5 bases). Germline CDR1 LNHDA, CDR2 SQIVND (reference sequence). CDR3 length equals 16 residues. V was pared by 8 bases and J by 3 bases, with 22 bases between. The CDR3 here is CASGRGWVSSYTEAFF. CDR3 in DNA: TGTGCCAGTGGCCGGGGGTGGGTGTCCAGCTACACTGAAGCTTTCTTT.

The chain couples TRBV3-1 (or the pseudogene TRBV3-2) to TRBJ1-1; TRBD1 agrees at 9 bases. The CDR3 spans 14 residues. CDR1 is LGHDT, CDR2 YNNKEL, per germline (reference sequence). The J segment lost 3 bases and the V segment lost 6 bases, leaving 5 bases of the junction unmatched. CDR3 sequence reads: CASRLWDRDTEAFF. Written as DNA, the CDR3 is TGTGCCAGCAGGCTTTGGGACAGGGACACTGAAGCTTTCTTT.

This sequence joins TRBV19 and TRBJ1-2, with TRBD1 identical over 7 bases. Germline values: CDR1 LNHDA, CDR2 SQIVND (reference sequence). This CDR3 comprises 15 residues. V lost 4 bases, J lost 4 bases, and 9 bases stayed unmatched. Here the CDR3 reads CASSTWTGAGYGYTF. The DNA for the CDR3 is TGTGCCAGTAGTACGTGGACAGGAGCTGGCTATGGCTACACCTTC.